This T cell receptor (beta chain) was documented in a study of prognosis after radiotherapy for stage I lung cancer (dated by TCRdb to the early 2020s). Concerning the study at large: Between April 2018 and January 2019, about 20 stage I NSCLC patients were enrolled in Nanjing, China. Newly diagnosed primary stage I lung tumors were found in over eleven patients, while oligometastatic NSCLC after surgical resection of the primary tumor was found in about 5. All patients were considered medically inoperable, owing to comorbidities in about a dozen and refusal of surgery in seven or eight. The cohort comprised 10 to 15 men and about 6 women with a median age of roughly 69 years, ranging from roughly 53 to 85 years. On tumor histology, 11 to 12 patients had adenocarcinoma and six or seven had squamous cell carcinoma. Image-guided IMRT or VMAT was used to deliver SBRT in 3 to 5 fractions at a biologically effective dose of at least 100 Gy. No patient received concurrent therapy alongside SBRT. After SBRT, distant metastases developed in about 20% of the 19 patients at a median of approximately seven months, while the remaining 15 patients had no significant progression. Peripheral blood TCR beta repertoires were profiled in stage I NSCLC patients before and after stereotactic body radiotherapy, and the repertoires were related to distant failure. A total of 40 or so blood samples from around 19 patients were sequenced, with one sample obtained before and one obtained after SBRT for each patient.

CDR3 length: 15 amino acids, cysteine to phenylalanine. Only the CDR3 DNA stays, 45 bases, in frame from base 1. Taken from the germline V gene (reference sequence), the CDR1 and CDR2 loops are LNHNV and YYDKDF. Trimming takes 0 bases from V and 5 bases from J, and the germline ends sit 13 bases apart. This clonotype has ten or more counts. Its antigen is unknown. No clone much larger than this one lies a single base away; base qualities are absent. The TCR beta CDR3 region was amplified from genomic DNA by two rounds of multiplex PCR. In the first PCR round, primers specific to each TRBV and TRBJ gene were used, and the primer sequences were filed in Chinese patent CN105087789A. Universal primers were used in the second round of PCR. The Roche High Pure PCR Template Preparation Kit was used to extract genomic DNA from frozen PBMCs. Paired-end sequencing with 151 bp reads was performed on the libraries using an Illumina HiSeq 3000. On the study's bioinformatics: Raw reads lacking the multiplex PCR primer sequences were removed with CutAdapt. High-quality paired reads were merged into contigs with PEAR. By alignment to reference sequences, MiXCR assigned TRB V, D and J gene segments to each contig. CDR3 sequences were clustered by base quality and sequence similarity to remove sequencing errors. Shannon entropy normalized by the natural log of productive TCR sequence number was used as the measure of diversity. One minus Shannon entropy divided by the natural log of the number of unique clonotypes was used as the definition of clonality. The Youden index of ROC curves was used to select progression-free survival cut-offs for repertoire metrics, and analyses were performed in R 3.5.3. In TCRdb, the public reads were trimmed at Q25 with fastp and aligned with MiXCR, with productive beta chains retained. Each record represents a unique CDR3 protein, reported with the most common genes and DNA among its rows. The V and J calls come from TCRdb's annotation, not from the publication. This sample is represented by about 26,000 distinct CDR3 sequences; around 30% of them were singletons. The ten largest clonotypes hold roughly a third of the sample.

All patients had node-negative disease on CT and PET/CT, and none had a history of other malignancies or prior chemotherapy or radiotherapy. At each of the two time points, 5.5 to 7.5 milliliters of peripheral venous blood were collected into EDTA tubes. Ficoll-Paque Plus density-gradient centrifugation was used to isolate PBMCs. Right after collection, samples were placed at -80 degrees C and kept there until analysis. Beyond this particular receptor, the publication reports: After SBRT, the count of unique TCR clones dropped from a median of approximately 10,000 beforehand to more than 6,000 afterward (Wilcoxon paired P=0.011). No adjustment for multiple comparisons was applied to any of the reported P values. No determination of tumor specificity was made for expanded TCR clones. Differences in TRBV and TRBJ usage frequencies by metastasis status were reportedly observed in two V genes at baseline and in 10 or so V and two J genes after SBRT. Post-SBRT Shannon entropy and its change from baseline were lower in patients who developed distant metastases; baseline Shannon entropy was not associated with metastases. The study was limited by the small cohort and short follow-up, and independent validation of the study findings is required.

The sequence was collected from a donor of 50 years or more with non-small cell lung cancer. The rearranged chain carries TRBV15 and TRBJ1-1; the D gene is perhaps TRBD1, on 6 matching bases. The source material was PBMCs, sampled before or after stereotactic body radiation therapy (not recorded which). The CDR3 amino acid sequence is: CATSREGGLATEAFF. The nucleotides read TGTGCCACCAGCAGAGAGGGGGGGCTAGCGACTGAAGCTTTCTTT.